This passage covers 28 T cell receptor beta chains from one sample sequenced in a study of blood T cell repertoires in COVID-19. Sequenced by immunoSEQ multiplex PCR; TCRdb stores in-frame clones only, minus some. The table lists 150,000 to 200,000 clones, over 70% of them singletons. Sequencing was done on a sample of PBMCs or T cells enriched from blood (not recorded which). These receptors were taken from a man aged 45-60 years who had recovered from COVID-19.

V usage is TRBV7-2 and J usage is TRBJ2-7; perhaps TRBD2 as D (6 bases). The CDR3 is 14 amino acids. The V gene lost 1 base and the J gene lost 5 bases, with 12 bases spanning the gap. Per the germline V gene, CDR1 is SGHTA and CDR2 is FQGNSA. This chain's CDR3 is CASSLVGGRNEQYF. The CDR3 bases are TGTGCCAGCAGCTTAGTGGGGGGACGGAACGAGCAGTACTTC.

The chain carries TRBV20-1 and TRBJ2-2; D perhaps matches TRBD2 (5 bases). The germline V gene has CDR1 DFQATT and CDR2 SNEGSKA (reference sequence). V was cut by 4 bases and J by 7 bases, with 13 bases left in between. This CDR3 is built from 13 residues. CDR3 nucleotides: TGCAGTGCTACTGAGGGCCTCGTCGGGGAGCTGTTTTTT. Translating it yields CSATEGLVGELFF.

The chain has TRBV5-1 and TRBJ1-4; 8 nucleotides line up with TRBD1. Germline V gives CDR1 SGHRS, CDR2 YFSETQ. CDR3 size: 14 residues. The V and J ends lost 4 bases and 5 bases, in that order; junction bases with no gene match: 4. CDR3 sequence (DNA): TGCGCCAGCAGCGAAGGGACAGGAAATGAAAAACTGTTTTTT. It specifies CASSEGTGNEKLFF.

This rearrangement joins TRBV5-4 to TRBJ1-1, with a possible D match to TRBD1 (5 bases). The CDR3 totals 13 residues. Trimming removed 2 bases from V and 6 bases from J, with 11 bases in between. Germline CDR1 is SGHNT and CDR2 is YYREEE (reference sequence). In nucleotides, the CDR3 is TGTGCCAGCAGCTTACAGGCTGTGGCTGAAGCTTTCTTT. Encoded protein: CASSLQAVAEAFF.

This clone was found a few times. The genes are TRBV2 and TRBJ2-1; TRBD2 aligns across 13 bases. This CDR3 is built from 14 residues. Unmatched junction bases numbered 10, after V lost 6 bases and J lost 14 bases. Germline assignment: CDR1 SNHLY and CDR2 FYNNEI. For the CDR3, the DNA is TGTGCCAGCAGGCCGGGACTAGCGGGATTAGGGGAGTTCTTC. This codes for CASRPGLAGLGEFF.

This rearrangement joins TRBV25-1 to TRBJ1-5, with 7 bases that match TRBD1. The CDR3 has 14 residues. Germline CDR1 and CDR2: MGHDK and SYGVNS. Trimming removed 8 bases from V and 1 base from J; junction bases left unmatched: 5. CDR3: CASGDSWSNQPQHF. The CDR3 DNA sequence: TGTGCCAGCGGGGACAGTTGGAGCAATCAGCCCCAGCATTTT. Supplemented by reference TRBV25-1 and TRBJ1-5, the full variable domain reads EADIYQTPRYLVIGTGKKITLECSQTMGHDKMYWYQQDPGMELHLIHYSYGVNSTEKGDLSSESTVSRIRTEHFPLTLESARPSHTSQYLCASGDSWSNQPQHFGDGTRLSIL.

This clone was found once. This chain links TRBV28 with TRBJ2-7; 12 nucleotides match TRBD2. V gave up 4 bases and J gave up 6 bases; unmatched junction bases: 4. CDR1 and CDR2 from the germline V gene are MDHEN and SYDVKM. The CDR3 runs 14 residues. This CDR3 is CASSSGLAGSEQYF. The DNA for the CDR3 is TGTGCCAGCAGTTCCGGACTAGCGGGATCCGAGCAGTACTTC.

The rearrangement joins TRBV6-5 to TRBJ2-1; 7 nucleotides agree with TRBD2. The CDR3 consists of 15 residues. After removal of 4 bases from V and 10 bases from J, the junction contained 13 bases not matched to a gene. Germline lookup yields CDR1 MNHEY and CDR2 SVGAGI. CDR3 sequence reads: CASSFSAGVNPEQFF. The DNA for the CDR3 is TGTGCCAGCAGTTTCTCTGCGGGAGTTAATCCCGAGCAGTTCTTC.

The DNA for the CDR3 is TGTGCCAGCAGCTTAGCTCGACTAGCGGGAGGGGGTGAGCAGTTCTTC. It specifies CASSLARLAGGGEQFF. V usage is TRBV7-8 and J usage is TRBJ2-1; 14 positions agree with TRBD2. This CDR3 region has 16 residues. V shed 0 bases, J shed 9 bases, and the junction held 4 bases outside the gene matches. The germline CDR1 and CDR2 sequences are SGHVS and FQNEAQ. Combining the CDR3 with reference TRBV7-8 and TRBJ2-1 gives the whole variable domain GAGVSQSPRYKVAKRGQDVALRCDPISGHVSLFWYQQALGQGPEFLTYFQNEAQLDKSGLPSDRFFAERPEGSVSTLKIQRTQQEDSAVYLCASSLARLAGGGEQFFGPGTRLTVL.

V usage is TRBV5-1 and J usage is TRBJ2-5, with 8 bases matching TRBD2. Germline loops: CDR1 SGHRS, CDR2 YFSETQ. The CDR3 sequence is 15 residues long. V dropped 4 bases and J dropped 1; count of bases not matched to a gene: 6. Written as DNA, the CDR3 is TGCGCCAGCAGCCCGGTTACTAGCGGCCAAGAGACCCAGTACTTC. As protein: CASSPVTSGQETQYF.

The chain employs TRBV13 and TRBJ1-5; TRBD1 agrees at 12 bases. The CDR3 extends over 16 amino acids. V trimming: 5 bases; J trimming: 9 bases; junction bases outside the gene matches: 11. CDR1 is PRHDT and CDR2 is FYEKMQ in the germline V gene (reference sequence). The CDR3 DNA reads as TGTGCCAGCAGCACCCGGGACAGGGGGCGCCTGGGGCCCCAGCATTTT. Residues: CASSTRDRGRLGPQHF.

The chain recombines TRBV11-2 with TRBJ1-1; the D gene is possibly TRBD1 (5 bases). The germline V gene encodes CDR1 SGHAT and CDR2 FQNNGV. Trimming stripped 5 bases from V and 1 base from J, with 8 bases between. The CDR3 has 13 residues. CDR3 sequence reads: CASSGGGNTEAFF. DNA of the CDR3: TGTGCCAGCAGCGGGGGAGGGAACACTGAAGCTTTCTTT.

This clone has more than one count but fewer than ten. The J gene is TRBJ2-3, the V gene TRBV3-1 (or the pseudogene TRBV3-2); perhaps TRBD1 as D (6 bases). The germline CDR1 and CDR2 sequences are LGHDT and YNNKEL (reference sequence). V was pared by 2 bases and J by 8 bases, with 8 bases between. The CDR3 is 12 residues long. The CDR3 DNA reads as TGTGCCAGCAGCCAAAGGGGGACTACGCAGTATTTT. This gives the protein CASSQRGTTQYF.

This chain uses TRBV6-1 with TRBJ1-2; weak D call: TRBD1 (5 bases). CDR3 length equals 12 residues. Trimming pared 3 bases from V and 8 bases from J, leaving 10 bases between. The germline gives CDR1 MNHNS, CDR2 SASEGT. The CDR3, as DNA: TGTGCCAGCAGTGAGGGGGGTCAGGGCTACACCTTC. This sequence encodes CASSEGGQGYTF.

The rearrangement links TRBV3-1 (or the pseudogene TRBV3-2) to TRBJ2-3, with 11 nucleotides matching TRBD2. The CDR3 is made up of 16 amino acids. With 5 bases clipped from V and 0 bases from J, the junction kept 4 bases outside the gene matches. The V gene's germline CDR1 is LGHDT and CDR2 YNNKEL (reference sequence). Here the CDR3 DNA reads TGTGCCAGCAGCTATGGGACTAGCGGTAGCACAGATACGCAGTATTTT. This translates into CASSYGTSGSTDTQYF.

This chain joins TRBV24-1 and TRBJ1-5; the D is unclear. The CDR3 loop spans 15 amino acids. V lost 7 bases, J lost 7 bases, and 19 bases lay in between. Germline V gene lookup returns CDR1 KGHDR and CDR2 SFDVKD. Here the CDR3 reads CATRSSGAAAQPQHF. The CDR3 DNA follows: TGTGCCACCAGAAGTTCTGGAGCGGCCGCCCAGCCCCAGCATTTT.

The chain combines TRBV18 with TRBJ1-2; D is uncertain. The CDR3 consists of 13 residues. From germline, CDR1 is KGHSH and CDR2 LQKENI. V lost 4 bases, J lost 6 bases, and 12 bases lay in between. For the CDR3, the DNA is TGTGCCAGCTCACTAACAGCTTATGATGGCTACACCTTC. It specifies CASSLTAYDGYTF. The entire variable domain, with the rest obtained from reference TRBV18 and TRBJ1-2, is as follows: NAGVMQNPRHLVRRRGQEARLRCSPMKGHSHVYWYRQLPEEGLKFMVYLQKENIIDESGMPKERFSAEFPKEGPSILRIQQVVRGDSAAYFCASSLTAYDGYTFGSGTRLTVV.

V gene TRBV29-1 combines with J gene TRBJ2-1; 7 bases match TRBD2. This CDR3 spans 13 amino acids. The ends lost 2 bases at V and 7 bases at J; junction bases unmatched: 5. CDR1 SQVTM and CDR2 ANQGSEA come from the germline V gene. CDR3: CSVESGKANEQFF. CDR3 DNA sequence: TGCAGCGTTGAAAGCGGGAAGGCGAATGAGCAGTTCTTC.

The rearrangement links TRBV5-5 to TRBJ2-3, with 10 bases lining up with TRBD1. Germline-derived CDR1 and CDR2 are SGHKS and YYEKEE (reference sequence). Losses at the gene ends were 7 bases for V and 3 bases for J; bases not matched to a gene: 5. CDR3 length equals 14 residues. The CDR3 loop is CASSDRGRTDTQYF. CDR3 in DNA: TGTGCCAGCTCCGACAGGGGGCGAACAGATACGCAGTATTTT.

The CDR3: CSASVGGYADTQYF. The CDR3 DNA reads as TGCAGTGCTAGTGTGGGGGGGTATGCAGATACGCAGTATTTT. The V and J genes are TRBV20-1 and TRBJ2-3; TRBD2 agrees at 7 bases. The junction had 7 bases not matched to a gene; V was cut back by 3 bases and J by 4 bases. The CDR3 covers 14 residues. CDR1 and CDR2 from the germline V gene are DFQATT and SNEGSKA (reference sequence).

This chain links TRBV6-5 with TRBJ1-1; the D gene is possibly TRBD1 (5 bases). The germline V gene encodes CDR1 MNHEY and CDR2 SVGAGI. The V end was cut by 7 bases, the J end by 2 bases, with 8 bases between. The CDR3 consists of 12 residues. The CDR3 reads CASTGGNTEAFF. CDR3 DNA sequence: TGTGCCAGCACGGGGGGAAACACTGAAGCTTTCTTT.

The chain combines TRBV9 with TRBJ2-7; 13 nucleotides align to TRBD2. Trimming cost V 4 bases and J 5 bases; bases outside gene matches: 6. The CDR3 totals 15 residues. Germline CDR1 and CDR2: SGDLS and YYNGEE. The CDR3, as DNA: TGTGCCAGCAGCCCTAAGACTAGCGGGAGGAACGAGCAGTACTTC. Protein sequence: CASSPKTSGRNEQYF.

This clone showed up just a few times. The rearrangement joins TRBV5-8 to TRBJ2-1; TRBD1 is a possible D gene (5 bases). CDR3 length: 17 amino acids. Between the trimmed V and J ends, which lost 3 bases and 0 bases, there was a span of 16 bases. CDR1 and CDR2 from the germline V gene are SGHTS and YDEGEE. The CDR3 sequence: CASSSGRVLSSYNEQFF. The CDR3 DNA reads as TGTGCCAGCAGCTCCGGCAGGGTTCTGAGCTCCTACAATGAGCAGTTCTTC. Looking up the rest from reference TRBV5-8 and TRBJ2-1 gives the full variable domain: EAGVTQSPTHLIKTRGQQATLRCSPISGHTSVYWYQQALGLGLQFLLWYDEGEERNRGNFPPRFSGRQFPNYSSELNVNALELEDSALYLCASSSGRVLSSYNEQFFGPGTRLTVL.

The table lists this clone with a count of one. The rearrangement joins TRBV21-1 to TRBJ2-5; the table gives TRBD2 as D, unverified against the DNA. TRBV21-1 counts as a pseudogene. This CDR3 has 18 residues. CDR3 DNA sequence: TGTGCCAGCAGCAAACCCCTAGCGGGAGGGCCCCGCGAAGAGACCCAGTACTTC. It encodes CASSKPLAGGPREETQYF.

This rearrangement joins TRBV5-4 to TRBJ2-7; 8 bases are a match to TRBD1. Trimming removed 3 bases from V and 1 base from J; junction bases left unmatched: 3. Germline V gene data show CDR1 as SGHNT and CDR2 as YYREEE (reference sequence). This CDR3 spans 14 amino acids. The CDR3 loop is CASSSGQASYEQYF. The CDR3 DNA reads TGTGCCAGCAGCTCGGGACAGGCTTCCTACGAGCAGTACTTC. The whole variable domain, remainder taken from reference TRBV5-4 and TRBJ2-7, is ETGVTQSPTHLIKTRGQQVTLRCSSQSGHNTVSWYQQALGQGPQFIFQYYREEENGRGNFPPRFSGLQFPNYSSELNVNALELDDSALYLCASSSGQASYEQYFGPGTRLTVT.

The gene calls are TRBV6-1 and TRBJ1-5; TRBD1 is a possible D gene (5 bases). The CDR3 has 13 amino acids. Germline V CDR1 and CDR2: MNHNS, SASEGT. V lost 2 bases to trimming and J lost 8 bases, with 10 bases between them. In DNA, the CDR3 is TGTGCCAGCAGTGAACAGGGTGTAGAGCCCCAGCATTTT. This sequence encodes CASSEQGVEPQHF.

The chain uses TRBV6-5 and TRBJ2-7, with 8 bases aligning to TRBD1. V shed 8 bases, J shed 1 base, and the junction held 10 bases outside the gene matches. The CDR3 is 15 residues long. CDR1 MNHEY and CDR2 SVGAGI come from the germline V gene. The CDR3 DNA reads as TGTGCCAGCCTCGACGGGACAGGCAAATCCTACGAGCAGTACTTC. This encodes CASLDGTGKSYEQYF.

The chain links TRBV4-1 to TRBJ2-2; 10 bases are a match to TRBD2. V dropped 1 base and J dropped 7; count of bases not matched to a gene: 12. Per germline, CDR1 MGHRA and CDR2 YSYEKL. The CDR3 extends over 18 amino acids. This CDR3 reads CASSQVGALAGAIGELFF. CDR3 sequence (DNA): TGCGCCAGCAGCCAAGTAGGTGCTCTAGCGGGGGCCATCGGGGAGCTGTTTTTT.